The next 15 T cell receptor beta chains were all read from a single sample in a study of blood T cell repertoires in COVID-19. Profiled with immunoSEQ multiplex PCR; TCRdb holds only in-frame clones, not every one. This sample has around 180,000 clones; roughly 88% occur once, and the top ten carry about 3.9%. The material sequenced was peripheral blood. These receptors were collected from a woman aged 25 to 39 with acute or convalescent COVID-19.

The J gene is TRBJ2-3, the V gene TRBV6-5; 13 bases fit TRBD2. The CDR3 runs 13 residues. The ends lost 8 bases at V and 4 bases at J; junction bases unmatched: 0. The V gene's germline CDR1 is MNHEY and CDR2 SVGAGI. The CDR3, as DNA: TGTGCCAGCGGACTAGCGGGAGCAGATACGCAGTATTTT. Amino acids: CASGLAGADTQYF.

The chain employs TRBV7-9 and TRBJ2-7; D gene unclear. Germline-derived CDR1 and CDR2 are SEHNR and FQNEAQ (reference sequence). V was cut by 3 bases and J by 3 bases, with 3 bases left in between. The CDR3 sequence is 11 residues long. The CDR3 sequence: CASSFYYEQYF. In nucleotides, the CDR3 is TGTGCCAGCAGCTTTTACTACGAGCAGTACTTC.

The chain employs TRBV11-2 and TRBJ2-6, with D possibly matching TRBD1 (6 bases). Germline V gives CDR1 SGHAT, CDR2 FQNNGV. The CDR3 covers 15 residues. V lost 5 bases to trimming and J lost 0 bases, with 8 bases between them. CDR3 in amino acids: CASSEGGSGANVLTF. The CDR3 nucleotides are TGTGCCAGCAGCGAAGGGGGCTCTGGGGCCAACGTCCTGACTTTC.

Concerning this clone: Different DNA sequences within this sample yield the same CDR3. The chain carries TRBV11-3 and TRBJ1-3; no clear D. The CDR3 has 12 residues. Deletions cut 4 bases from V and 4 bases from J, with 5 bases between. CDR1 and CDR2 (germline): SGHNT, YENEEA. The CDR3 here is CASSSGGNTIYF. The CDR3 DNA is TGTGCCAGCAGCTCGGGGGGAAACACCATATATTTT.

The gene calls are TRBV10-3 and TRBJ1-5; D is unclear. The CDR3 sequence is 14 residues long. In germline, CDR1 is ENHRY, CDR2 SYGVKD. V shed 7 bases and J shed 5 bases, with 15 bases lying between them. The CDR3 loop is CAIKDKSGDQPQHF. The CDR3 DNA reads as TGTGCCATCAAAGACAAAAGCGGGGATCAGCCCCAGCATTTT.

The chain links TRBV18 to TRBJ2-3; 15 nucleotides line up with TRBD2. The CDR3 has 16 amino acids. The germline V gene has CDR1 KGHSH and CDR2 LQKENI. V was pared by 3 bases and J by 6 bases, with 4 bases of the junction left unmatched. The chain's CDR3 is CASSPGLAGGPDTQYF. The CDR3 DNA follows: TGTGCCAGCTCACCGGGACTAGCGGGAGGTCCCGATACGCAGTATTTT.

The sample holds one count of this clone. This chain connects TRBV11-3 to TRBJ1-3; TRBD1 is a possible D gene (6 bases). V was cut by 7 bases and J by 9 bases, with 10 bases left in between. Germline-derived CDR1 and CDR2 are SGHNT and YENEEA. The CDR3 is 11 amino acids. The CDR3 region has the DNA TGTGCCAGCACCCAGGGGACCACCATATATTTT. Protein sequence: CASTQGTTIYF.

This clone came up a few times. The chain combines TRBV5-1 with TRBJ2-7, with TRBD1 identical over 10 bases. Germline CDR1 and CDR2: SGHRS and YFSETQ. The CDR3 consists of 15 residues. J was trimmed by 6 bases and V by 4 bases; bases with no gene match: 10. In DNA form, the CDR3 reads TGCGCCAGCAGCCTGTGGGGACAGGGGCCCATCGAGCAGTACTTC. Translation: CASSLWGQGPIEQYF.

The rearrangement uses TRBV5-1 and TRBJ1-1; 10 bases line up with TRBD1. CDR1 is SGHRS, CDR2 YFSETQ, per germline. This CDR3 contains 14 residues. The junction had 4 bases not matched to a gene; V was cut back by 4 bases and J by 4 bases. CDR3 in amino acids: CASSRQGAGTEAFF. DNA of the CDR3: TGCGCCAGCAGCAGACAGGGGGCTGGCACTGAAGCTTTCTTT.

The rearrangement uses TRBV27 and TRBJ2-2; 12 bases line up with TRBD2. The CDR3 has 17 residues. Germline values: CDR1 MNHEY, CDR2 SMNVEV (reference sequence). V shed 9 bases and J 5 bases; nucleotides not matched to a gene: 13. CDR3 sequence reads: CASQLAGGPWGTGELFF. DNA of the CDR3: TGTGCCAGTCAGCTAGCGGGAGGGCCCTGGGGGACCGGGGAGCTGTTTTTT.

The chain employs TRBV5-6 and TRBJ1-6; D gene unclear. V was pared by 0 bases and J by 0 bases, with 7 bases between. Germline V gives CDR1 SGHDT, CDR2 YYEEEE. The CDR3 is 16 amino acids. Here the CDR3 DNA reads TGTGCCAGCAGCTTGGGTTGGAGCTCCTATAATTCACCCCTCCACTTT. This encodes CASSLGWSSYNSPLHF.

This clone came up once. The chain employs TRBV29-1 and TRBJ2-7; D perhaps matches TRBD2 (6 bases). Per the germline V gene, CDR1 is SQVTM and CDR2 is ANQGSEA. CDR3 length equals 13 residues. The V end was cut by 4 bases, the J end by 0 bases, with 10 bases between. The CDR3 reads CSVVIGSSYEQYF. In DNA, the CDR3 is TGCAGCGTTGTAATCGGGAGCTCCTACGAGCAGTACTTC.

This clone has more than one count but fewer than ten. The genes are TRBV28 and TRBJ2-7; tentative D call: TRBD1 (5 bases). Germline values: CDR1 MDHEN, CDR2 SYDVKM. The CDR3 is made up of 15 amino acids. V lost 5 bases and J 2 bases, leaving 16 bases between the germline ends. This CDR3 is CASSPWAGLAYEQYF. The CDR3 DNA reads as TGTGCCAGCAGTCCGTGGGCAGGGTTGGCCTACGAGCAGTACTTC.

The J gene is TRBJ1-2, the V gene TRBV2; D unclear. The V gene's germline CDR1 is SNHLY and CDR2 FYNNEI. The CDR3 length is 13 residues. V lost 4 bases and J lost 4, with 10 bases in between. The CDR3 spells CASSVGQIYGYTF. CDR3 DNA sequence: TGTGCCAGCAGTGTTGGGCAGATCTATGGCTACACCTTC.

This sequence joins TRBV29-1 and TRBJ2-5, with D maybe TRBD2 (6 bases). The CDR3 has 13 amino acids. Germline assignment: CDR1 SQVTM and CDR2 ANQGSEA. V was clipped by 7 bases and J by 5 bases, with 17 bases between them. For the CDR3, the DNA is TGCAGCGGATTGGAGGGCCTAAGGGAGACCCAGTACTTC. Its translation is CSGLEGLRETQYF.